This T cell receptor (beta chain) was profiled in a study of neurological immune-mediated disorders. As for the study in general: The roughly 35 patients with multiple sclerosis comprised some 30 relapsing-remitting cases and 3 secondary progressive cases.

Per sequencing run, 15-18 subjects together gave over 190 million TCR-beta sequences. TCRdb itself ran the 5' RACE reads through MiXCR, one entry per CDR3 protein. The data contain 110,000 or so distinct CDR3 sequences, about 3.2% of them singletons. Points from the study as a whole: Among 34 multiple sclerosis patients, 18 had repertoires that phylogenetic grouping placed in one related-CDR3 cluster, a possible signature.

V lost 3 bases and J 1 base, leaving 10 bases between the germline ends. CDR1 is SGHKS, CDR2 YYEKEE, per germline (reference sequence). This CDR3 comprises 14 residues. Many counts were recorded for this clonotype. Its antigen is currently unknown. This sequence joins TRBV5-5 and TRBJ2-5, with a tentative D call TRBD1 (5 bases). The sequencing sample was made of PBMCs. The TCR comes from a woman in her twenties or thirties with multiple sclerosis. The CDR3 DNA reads TGTGCCAGCAGCTGGGCTGGGGCCCAAGAGACCCAGTACTTC. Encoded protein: CASSWAGAQETQYF.